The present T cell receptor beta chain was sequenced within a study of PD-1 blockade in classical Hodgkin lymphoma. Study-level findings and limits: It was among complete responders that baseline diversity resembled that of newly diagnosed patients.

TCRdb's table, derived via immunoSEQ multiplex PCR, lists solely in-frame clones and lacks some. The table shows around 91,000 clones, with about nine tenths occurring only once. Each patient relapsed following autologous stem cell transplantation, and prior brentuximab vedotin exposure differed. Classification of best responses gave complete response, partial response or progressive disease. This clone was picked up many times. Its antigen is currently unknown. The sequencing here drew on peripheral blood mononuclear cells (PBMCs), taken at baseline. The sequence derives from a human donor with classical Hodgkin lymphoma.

In nucleotides, the CDR3 is TGTGCCAGCAGCCTAGACAGGTTCCCTGAAGCTTTCTTT. It is translated as CASSLDRFPEAFF. This chain links TRBV5-4 with TRBJ1-1; TRBD1 is a possible D gene (6 bases). The CDR3 spans 13 residues. Germline-derived CDR1 and CDR2 are SGHNT and YYREEE (reference sequence). V was shortened by 4 bases and J by 6 bases, with 13 bases between the two germline ends.